This T cell receptor beta chain was profiled in a study of blood T cell repertoires in COVID-19. Across the whole study: From T cells, B-cell-depleted T cells, or PBMCs came the material, which was cDNA or gDNA.

Original handling: Amplification from reference gene primers served as the basis for estimated nucleated cell counts. Assay used: immunoSEQ multiplex PCR; TCRdb lists only in-frame clones, some missing. Clone size and the V and J calls come from that table; the DNA yielded D and trimming. The table includes 200,000 to 250,000 clones, around nine tenths detected once. Source material: peripheral blood. This TCR came from an older woman with acute or convalescent COVID-19.

CDR3 sequence (DNA): TGTGCCAGCAGCAGCCGGGGGGCTGAGACCCAGTACTTC. Its protein product is CASSSRGAETQYF. The rearrangement joins TRBV3-1 (or the pseudogene TRBV3-2) to TRBJ2-5; TRBD2 is a possible D gene (7 bases). Germline assignment: CDR1 LGHDT and CDR2 YNNKEL (reference sequence). V was pared by 5 bases and J by 5 bases, with 12 bases between. CDR3 length equals 13 residues.